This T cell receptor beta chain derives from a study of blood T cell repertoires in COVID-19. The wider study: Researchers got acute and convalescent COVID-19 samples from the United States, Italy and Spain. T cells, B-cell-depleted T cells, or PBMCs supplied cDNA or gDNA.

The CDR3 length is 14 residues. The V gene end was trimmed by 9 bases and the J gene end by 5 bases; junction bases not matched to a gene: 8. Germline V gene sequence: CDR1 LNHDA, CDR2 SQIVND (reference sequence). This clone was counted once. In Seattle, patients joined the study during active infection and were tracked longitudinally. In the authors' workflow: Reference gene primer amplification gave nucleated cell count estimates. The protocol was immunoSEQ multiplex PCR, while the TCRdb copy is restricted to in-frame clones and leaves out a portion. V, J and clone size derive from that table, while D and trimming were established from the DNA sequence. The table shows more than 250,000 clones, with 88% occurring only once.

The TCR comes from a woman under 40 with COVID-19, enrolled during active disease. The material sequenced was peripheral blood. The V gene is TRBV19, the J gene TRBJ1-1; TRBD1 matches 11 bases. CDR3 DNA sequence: TGTGCCAGCCAGTTGGGACAGGGGGGAACTGAAGCTTTCTTT. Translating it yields CASQLGQGGTEAFF.